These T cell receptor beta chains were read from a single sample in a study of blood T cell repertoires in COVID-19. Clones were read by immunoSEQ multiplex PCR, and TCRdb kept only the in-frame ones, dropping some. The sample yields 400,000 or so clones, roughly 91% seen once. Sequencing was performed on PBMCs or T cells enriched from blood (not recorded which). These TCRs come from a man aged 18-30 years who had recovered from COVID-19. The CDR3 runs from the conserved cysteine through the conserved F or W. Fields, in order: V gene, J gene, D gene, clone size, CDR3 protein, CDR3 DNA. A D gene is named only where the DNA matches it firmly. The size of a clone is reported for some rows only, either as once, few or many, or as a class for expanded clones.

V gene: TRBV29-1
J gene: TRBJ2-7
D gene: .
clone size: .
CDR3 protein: CSVVASTYEQYF
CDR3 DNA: TGCAGCGTTGTTGCGAGTACCTACGAGCAGTACTTC

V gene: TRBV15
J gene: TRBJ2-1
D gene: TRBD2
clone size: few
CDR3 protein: CATSARTSDNEQFF
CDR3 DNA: TGTGCCACCAGCGCTAGGACTAGTGACAATGAGCAGTTCTTC

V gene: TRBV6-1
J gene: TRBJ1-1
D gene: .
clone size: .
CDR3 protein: CASSEFEYFTEAFF
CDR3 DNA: TGTGCCAGCAGTGAATTTGAGTATTTCACCGAAGCTTTCTTT

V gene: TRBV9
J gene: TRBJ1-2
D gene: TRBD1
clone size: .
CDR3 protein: CASSLSPGTGGDGYTF
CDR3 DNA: TGTGCCAGCAGCTTGAGCCCCGGGACAGGGGGAGATGGCTACACCTTC

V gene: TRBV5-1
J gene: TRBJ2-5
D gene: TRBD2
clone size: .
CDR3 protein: CASSPGTSGRSETQYF
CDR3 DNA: TGCGCCAGCAGCCCCGGAACTAGCGGGAGGTCGGAGACCCAGTACTTC

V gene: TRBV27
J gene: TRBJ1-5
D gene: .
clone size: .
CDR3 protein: CASSFRGLSNQPQHF
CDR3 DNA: TGTGCCAGCAGTTTCAGGGGCCTTAGCAATCAGCCCCAGCATTTT

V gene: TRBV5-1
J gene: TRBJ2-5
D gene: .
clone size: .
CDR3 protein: CASSFSGFGETQYF
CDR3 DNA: TGCGCCAGCAGCTTCAGCGGGTTCGGGGAGACCCAGTACTTC

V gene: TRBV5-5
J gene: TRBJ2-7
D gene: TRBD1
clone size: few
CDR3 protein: CASSWGQGALTEQYF
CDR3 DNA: TGTGCCAGCAGCTGGGGACAGGGGGCTCTTACCGAGCAGTACTTC

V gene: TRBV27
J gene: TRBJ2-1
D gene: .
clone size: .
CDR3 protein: CASSSLKRRGTYNEQFF
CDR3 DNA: TGTGCCAGCAGTTCCCTGAAGAGGCGGGGCACCTACAATGAGCAGTTCTTC

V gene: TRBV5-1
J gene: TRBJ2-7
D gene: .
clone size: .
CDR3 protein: CASSSSGSYEQYF
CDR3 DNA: TGCGCCAGCAGCTCGTCAGGTTCCTACGAGCAGTACTTC

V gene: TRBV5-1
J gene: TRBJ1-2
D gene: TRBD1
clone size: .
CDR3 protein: CASSLTTTGGAGYTF
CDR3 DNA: TGCGCCAGCAGCCTGACAACGACAGGGGGCGCTGGCTACACCTTC

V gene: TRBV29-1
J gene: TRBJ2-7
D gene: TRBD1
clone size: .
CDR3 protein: CSVLDHRQGAYEQYF
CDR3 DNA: TGCAGCGTCCTCGACCACCGGCAGGGGGCCTACGAGCAGTACTTC

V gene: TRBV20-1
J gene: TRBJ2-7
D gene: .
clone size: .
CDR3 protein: CSASGRGSSYEQYF
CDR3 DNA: TGCAGTGCTAGTGGAAGAGGTAGCTCCTACGAGCAGTACTTC

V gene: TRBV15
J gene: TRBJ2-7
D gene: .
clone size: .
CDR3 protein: CATSRVSGDYEQYF
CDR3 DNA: TGTGCCACCAGCAGAGTCTCGGGGGACTACGAGCAGTACTTC

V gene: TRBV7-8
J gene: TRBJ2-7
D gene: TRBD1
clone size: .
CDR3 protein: CASSPTGLYEQYF
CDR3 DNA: TGTGCCAGCAGCCCGACAGGGCTCTACGAGCAGTACTTC

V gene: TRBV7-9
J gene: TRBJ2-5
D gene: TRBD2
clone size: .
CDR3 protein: CASSSHRGLAGGPRETQYF
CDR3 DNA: TGTGCCAGCAGCTCGCACCGAGGACTAGCGGGAGGGCCGAGAGAGACCCAGTACTTC

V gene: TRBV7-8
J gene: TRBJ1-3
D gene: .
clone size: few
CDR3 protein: CASSLDPAGSSGNTIYF
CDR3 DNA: TGTGCCAGCAGCTTAGACCCCGCGGGCAGCTCTGGAAACACCATATATTTT

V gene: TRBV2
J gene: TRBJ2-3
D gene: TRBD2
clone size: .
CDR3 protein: CAIATSDRTDTQYF
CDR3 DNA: TGTGCCATCGCGACTAGCGATCGCACAGATACGCAGTATTTT

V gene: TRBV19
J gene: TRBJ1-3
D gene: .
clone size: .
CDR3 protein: CASSITGGSGNTIYF
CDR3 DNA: TGTGCCAGTAGTATAACAGGAGGGTCCGGAAACACCATATATTTT

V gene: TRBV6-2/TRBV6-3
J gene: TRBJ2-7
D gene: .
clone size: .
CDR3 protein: CASSPPRVRRLPGEQYF
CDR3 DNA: TGTGCCAGCAGCCCCCCCAGGGTACGGCGGCTACCGGGCGAGCAGTACTTC

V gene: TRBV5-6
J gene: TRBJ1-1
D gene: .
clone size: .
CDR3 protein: CASSRGRQNTEAFF
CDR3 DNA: TGTGCCAGCAGCAGGGGAAGGCAGAACACTGAAGCTTTCTTT

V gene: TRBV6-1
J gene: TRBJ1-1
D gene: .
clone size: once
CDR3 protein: CASSDADMGYTEAFF
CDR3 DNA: TGTGCCAGCAGTGATGCGGACATGGGATACACTGAAGCTTTCTTT

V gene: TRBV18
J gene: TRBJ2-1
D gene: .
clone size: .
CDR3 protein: CASSPRGASYNEQFF
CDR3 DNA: TGTGCCAGCTCACCCCGCGGGGCTTCCTACAATGAGCAGTTCTTC

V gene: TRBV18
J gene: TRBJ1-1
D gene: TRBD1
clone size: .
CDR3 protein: CASSQGQQSPFF
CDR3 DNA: TGTGCCAGCTCACAGGGACAGCAATCCCCTTTCTTT

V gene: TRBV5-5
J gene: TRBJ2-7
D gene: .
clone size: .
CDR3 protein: CASSLVGSYEQYF
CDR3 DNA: TGTGCCAGCAGCTTGGTGGGCAGCTACGAGCAGTACTTC

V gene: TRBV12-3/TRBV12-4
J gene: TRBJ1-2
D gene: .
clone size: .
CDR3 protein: CASSLSGTHGYTF
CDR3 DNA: TGTGCCAGCAGTTTATCAGGGACTCATGGCTACACCTTC

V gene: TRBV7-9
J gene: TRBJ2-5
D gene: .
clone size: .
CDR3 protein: CASSYTQETQYF
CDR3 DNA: TGTGCCAGCAGCTACACACAAGAGACCCAGTACTTC